These 28 T cell receptor beta chains share one sample of origin, sequenced in a study of relationships among human T cell subsets. The T cell receptor alpha and beta CDR3 regions were amplified from mRNA by semiquantitative ARM-PCR. Exponential amplification used communal superprimers after tagged nested gene-specific primers in ARM-PCR. TCRdb fed the multiplex PCR reads into MiXCR, producing one record per CDR3 protein. The sample carries under 15,000 distinct CDR3 sequences, about 60% recorded once. CD4+ cells were positively selected first, then anti-CD25 beads isolated CD4+CD25+ regulatory T cells. The sequencing input was Tregs sorted from blood. All receptors derive from a man in his forties in good health.

This clonotype has just a few counts. V gene TRBV6-5 combines with J gene TRBJ2-4; D unresolved. The ends were cut back, 0 bases at V and 1 base at J, with 4 bases in the middle. The germline gives CDR1 MNHEY, CDR2 SVGAGI. This CDR3 is 14 amino acids long. The CDR3 nucleotides read TGTGCCAGCAGTTACTCCAGGGCCAAAAACATTCAGTACTTC. Translated: CASSYSRAKNIQYF.

The chain links TRBV12-3 or TRBV12-4 to TRBJ1-1; no reliable D call. CDR3 length: 14 amino acids. V lost 6 bases and J 5 bases, leaving 16 bases between the germline ends. In nucleotides, the CDR3 is TGTGCCAGCAGCCCCGGGCCCCGCGGGACTGAAGCTTTCTTT. Translating gives CASSPGPRGTEAFF.

V is TRBV7-8 and J is TRBJ2-1; perhaps TRBD2 as D (5 bases). This CDR3 region has 15 residues. V lost 1 base, J lost 2 bases, and 9 bases lay in between. Germline CDR1 SGHVS, CDR2 FQNEAQ. This chain's CDR3 is CASSLGRGPYNEQFF. Here the CDR3 DNA reads TGTGCCAGCAGCTTAGGCCGGGGTCCCTACAATGAGCAGTTCTTC. The full variable domain, completed using reference TRBV7-8 and TRBJ2-1, is GAGVSQSPRYKVAKRGQDVALRCDPISGHVSLFWYQQALGQGPEFLTYFQNEAQLDKSGLPSDRFFAERPEGSVSTLKIQRTQQEDSAVYLCASSLGRGPYNEQFFGPGTRLTVL.

This clonotype has only a few counts. This chain joins TRBV19 and TRBJ2-5; unclear D gene. V was cut by 5 bases and J by 6 bases, with 16 bases left in between. Germline V gene lookup returns CDR1 LNHDA and CDR2 SQIVND (reference sequence). The CDR3 totals 14 residues. CDR3 sequence reads: CASSSRGDGQTQYF. CDR3 in DNA: TGTGCCAGTAGTTCACGAGGAGATGGGCAGACCCAGTACTTC.

The CDR3 nucleotides read TGTGCCAGCAGTTCCAGGGGGCGCACAGATACGCAGTATTTT. This codes for CASSSRGRTDTQYF. V and J are TRBV12-3 or TRBV12-4 and TRBJ2-3, with 8 bases lining up with TRBD1. This CDR3 spans 14 amino acids. V was pared by 4 bases and J by 1 base, with 1 base of the junction left unmatched.

In its sample, this clonotype was seen a few times. V usage is TRBV2 and J usage is TRBJ2-5; D ambiguous. V was cut by 8 bases and J by 1 base, with 14 bases left in between. Germline V lookup: CDR1 SNHLY, CDR2 FYNNEI. This CDR3 region has 14 residues. For the CDR3, the DNA is TGTGCCAGCCGGCGATCAGGCGCCCAAGAGACCCAGTACTTC. Translation gives CASRRSGAQETQYF.

The chain has TRBV19 and TRBJ2-4; TRBD2 aligns across 13 bases. CDR3 length equals 14 residues. V shed 9 bases, J shed 15 bases, and the junction held 14 bases outside the gene matches. Germline-derived CDR1 and CDR2 are LNHDA and SQIVND (reference sequence). The CDR3 sequence: CASSSTSGGASRYF. For the CDR3, the DNA is TGTGCCAGCAGCTCAACTAGCGGGGGGGCGAGTCGGTACTTC.

V is TRBV10-3 and J is TRBJ2-4, with TRBD2 matching 11 bases. With 8 bases clipped from V and 9 bases from J, the junction kept 9 bases outside the gene matches. Germline assignment: CDR1 ENHRY and CDR2 SYGVKD. The CDR3 sequence is 14 residues long. The CDR3 reads CAISGSGGESIQYF. The DNA for the CDR3 is TGTGCCATCTCTGGTAGCGGGGGGGAGAGCATTCAGTACTTC.

In this sample, this clonotype turned up a few times. J is TRBJ2-3 and V is TRBV20-1; D is undetermined. Germline V lookup: CDR1 DFQATT, CDR2 SNEGSKA (reference sequence). CDR3 length: 15 amino acids. The V gene lost 5 bases and the J gene lost 1 base, with 16 bases spanning the gap. In DNA form, the CDR3 reads TGCAGTGCTTTAGATCCCGGGCCAGGCACAGATACGCAGTATTTT. It encodes CSALDPGPGTDTQYF.

This clonotype was detected only a few times. CDR3 in amino acids: CASSWTTGPYEQYF. The CDR3, as DNA: TGCGCCAGCAGCTGGACGACAGGCCCCTACGAGCAGTACTTC. The chain joins TRBV5-1 to TRBJ2-7, with D tentatively TRBD1 (6 bases). Trimming removed 3 bases from V and 2 bases from J, with 12 bases in between. This CDR3 contains 14 residues. Germline V CDR1 and CDR2: SGHRS, YFSETQ.

The chain is built from TRBV5-1 and TRBJ2-5, with 7 positions matching TRBD1. Germline lookup yields CDR1 SGHRS and CDR2 YFSETQ. The length of the CDR3 is 13 residues. V lost 9 bases, J lost 2 bases, and 7 bases stayed unmatched. Here the CDR3 reads CATSSGGQETQYF. DNA of the CDR3: TGCGCCACCTCGTCAGGGGGTCAAGAGACCCAGTACTTC.

This clonotype was found a few times. The genes are TRBV28 and TRBJ1-2; no reliable D call. Germline loops: CDR1 MDHEN, CDR2 SYDVKM. CDR3 length: 12 residues. The V and J ends lost 4 bases and 8 bases respectively, with 11 bases between them. For the CDR3, the DNA is TGTGCCAGCAGTTATCTACAAGGGGGCTACACCTTC. Translating gives CASSYLQGGYTF.

The rearrangement joins TRBV20-1 to TRBJ2-5, with 11 bases identical to TRBD2. Germline trimming cut 0 bases from V and 5 bases from J; bases unmatched to any gene: 11. The CDR3 runs 17 residues. CDR1 is DFQATT, CDR2 SNEGSKA, per germline (reference sequence). The CDR3: CSARDGGSGGAWETQYF. DNA of the CDR3: TGCAGTGCTAGAGATGGTGGTAGCGGGGGGGCTTGGGAGACCCAGTACTTC.

The chain has TRBV28 and TRBJ2-4; no reliable D call. The V gene lost 2 bases and the J gene lost 1 base, with 9 bases spanning the gap. In germline, CDR1 is MDHEN, CDR2 SYDVKM. The CDR3 is made up of 15 amino acids. The DNA for the CDR3 is TGTGCCAGCAGTTTAATGCTGGGGGCCAAAAACATTCAGTACTTC. As protein: CASSLMLGAKNIQYF.

Comments on this clonotype: Because the CDR3 is missing its conserved closing phenylalanine or tryptophan, this is likely a read error. The rearrangement uses TRBV28 and TRBJ2-7; TRBD1 matches 7 bases. The germline V gene encodes CDR1 MDHEN and CDR2 SYDVKM. The J segment lost 3 bases and the V segment lost 4 bases, leaving 15 bases of the junction unmatched. The CDR3 contains 17 residues. The CDR3 DNA reads as TGTGCCAGCAGTTCTCGGACAGGACCTACACCTCACTACGAGCAGTACCTC. This sequence encodes CASSSRTGPTPHYEQYL.

The rearrangement uses TRBV20-1 and TRBJ2-7; 7 bases match TRBD2. The CDR3 totals 15 residues. Looked up from germline, CDR1 is DFQATT and CDR2 is SNEGSKA (reference sequence). Trimming removed 5 bases from V and 0 bases from J; junction bases left unmatched: 10. This chain's CDR3 is CSAPPLTSVSYEQYF. The CDR3 DNA is TGCAGTGCTCCGCCCCTCACTAGCGTCTCCTACGAGCAGTACTTC.

The chain has TRBV28 and TRBJ2-1; 10 nucleotides align to TRBD2. The CDR3 sequence is 16 residues long. V lost 4 bases to trimming and J lost 2 bases; unmatched junction nucleotides: 5. Germline assignment: CDR1 MDHEN and CDR2 SYDVKM. DNA of the CDR3: TGTGCCAGCAGTTCAGCTAGCGGGGGTACCTACAATGAGCAGTTCTTC. It is translated as CASSSASGGTYNEQFF.

This clonotype was seen a handful of times. The rearrangement links TRBV10-3 to TRBJ2-7, with 10 bases fitting TRBD2. The length of the CDR3 is 14 residues. Germline trimming cut 6 bases from V and 0 bases from J; bases unmatched to any gene: 2. Germline V gene lookup returns CDR1 ENHRY and CDR2 SYGVKD. In DNA, the CDR3 is TGTGCCATCAGCACTAGCGGGATCTCCTACGAGCAGTACTTC. It codes for CAISTSGISYEQYF.

The gene calls are TRBV6-2 or TRBV6-3 and TRBJ2-7; 10 bases agree with TRBD2. The CDR3 extends over 15 amino acids. Germline loops: CDR1 MNHEY, CDR2 SVGEGT. Germline trimming cut 9 bases from V and 0 bases from J; bases unmatched to any gene: 8. The CDR3: CASSGLANRSYEQYF. The CDR3 region has the DNA TGTGCCAGTTCGGGACTAGCGAACCGCTCCTACGAGCAGTACTTC.

Note on this clonotype: The junction and the germline gene differ at one end; a read error may be behind it. DNA for the CDR3: TGTGCCAGCAGCATCGGGACAGGGTATGGCTACACCTTC. Amino acids: CASSIGTGYGYTF. This rearrangement joins TRBV10-2 to TRBJ1-2, with 9 bases fitting TRBD1. CDR1 is WSHSY, CDR2 SAAADI, per germline. The CDR3 loop spans 13 amino acids.

The genes are TRBV11-2 and TRBJ2-2; D might be TRBD1 or TRBD2, each matching 5 bases. V was cut by 6 bases and J by 8 bases, with 22 bases left in between. The germline gives CDR1 SGHAT, CDR2 FQNNGV. The CDR3 spans 16 residues. Here the CDR3 reads CASRPIPGAKRGELFF. The CDR3 coding sequence is TGTGCCAGCAGACCTATCCCCGGGGCCAAAAGGGGGGAGCTGTTTTTT.

The rearrangement uses TRBV12-3 or TRBV12-4 and TRBJ2-6; TRBD1 aligns across 9 bases. CDR3 length: 16 residues. Unmatched junction bases numbered 2, after V lost 5 bases and J lost 0 bases. CDR3 coding DNA: TGTGCCAGCAGTGGACAGGGGTTCTCTGGGGCCAACGTCCTGACTTTC. Residues: CASSGQGFSGANVLTF.

This clonotype has only a few counts. The V and J genes are TRBV27 and TRBJ1-6, with 8 bases fitting TRBD1. This CDR3 is built from 14 residues. V gave up 2 bases and J gave up 11 bases; unmatched junction bases: 5. From germline, CDR1 is MNHEY and CDR2 SMNVEV (reference sequence). In DNA, the CDR3 is TGTGCCAGCAGTTTAGGGCAGGGGGCTACACCCCTCCACTTT. It codes for CASSLGQGATPLHF.

The gene calls are TRBV29-1 and TRBJ1-3; TRBD1 agrees at 7 bases. Germline assignment: CDR1 SQVTM and CDR2 ANQGSEA. V was pared by 7 bases and J by 2 bases, with 2 bases of the junction left unmatched. The CDR3 contains 12 residues. As DNA, the CDR3 is TGCAGCGCAGGACAGGCTGGAAACACCATATATTTT. As protein: CSAGQAGNTIYF.

J is TRBJ1-1 and V is TRBV29-1, with unresolved D. CDR1 and CDR2 from the germline V gene are SQVTM and ANQGSEA. This CDR3 is built from 11 residues. V shed 7 bases and J shed 7 bases, with 13 bases lying between them. The CDR3 sequence is CSGSTTFEAFF. The CDR3 DNA sequence: TGCAGCGGCAGCACGACGTTTGAAGCTTTCTTT.

This CDR3 is CASSMEGKETQYF. The DNA for the CDR3 is TGTGCCAGTAGTATGGAAGGGAAAGAGACCCAGTACTTC. V and J are TRBV19 and TRBJ2-5, with no clear D. V shed 3 bases and J shed 3 bases, with 8 bases lying between them. Germline V CDR1 and CDR2: LNHDA, SQIVND (reference sequence). This CDR3 has 13 amino acids.

In this sample, this clonotype turned up a few times. An end of the junction differs from the germline gene, which may be a read error. The chain employs TRBV28 and TRBJ2-1; D ambiguous. The CDR3 has 16 residues. In germline, CDR1 is MDHEN, CDR2 SYDVKM. CDR3 region: CAGSSSGGRIYNEQFF. The CDR3 DNA reads TGTGCCGGCAGTTCCTCCGGCGGCAGGATCTACAATGAGCAGTTCTTC.

In the case of this clonotype: Given a much more abundant clone one base away, this may be a read error. This chain connects TRBV7-4 to TRBJ2-7; D unresolved. CDR3 length: 14 amino acids. The V gene's germline CDR1 is SGHVT and CDR2 SQSDAQ. This CDR3 is CASSLGPFLDERYF. CDR3 bases: TGTGCCAGCAGCCTTGGGCCCTTTTTGGACGAGCGGTACTTC.